Listed below are T cell receptor beta chains from one sample, sequenced in a study of identical twins. A single record per CDR3 protein comes from TCRdb applying MiXCR to the 5' RACE reads. The data contain 700,000 to 950,000 distinct CDR3 sequences, 9% to 15% of them singletons. In addition, the sample was reused for a study of yellow fever vaccine responses in identical twins.

Sequencing was carried out using PBMCs. The receptors were gathered from a woman between 18 and 30 years old in good health. The CDR3 runs from the conserved cysteine through the conserved F or W. Fields, in order: clone size, D gene, J gene, V gene, CDR3 DNA, CDR3 protein. A D gene is named only where the DNA matches it firmly. Not every row has a clone size; where given, it reads once, few, many or a size class.

- - TRBJ2-1 TRBV6-1 TGTGCCAGCAGAAAGTCACAGATCTCCTACAATGAGCAGTTCTTC CASRKSQISYNEQFF
once TRBD1 TRBJ1-2 TRBV10-2 TGCGCCAGCAGTGGAGGGGGCGTACCGAGTGGCTACACCTTC CASSGGGVPSGYTF
- TRBD1 TRBJ2-1 TRBV28 TGTGCCAGCAGTTTATTAGACAGGGGGAACAATGAGCAGTTCTTC CASSLLDRGNNEQFF
- TRBD2 TRBJ2-3 TRBV20-1 TGCTGTGCCCTGGGTACGGCGGGAGGCCCAGATACGCAGTATTTT CCALGTAGGPDTQYF
few - TRBJ2-5 TRBV29-1 TGCAGCGTTGAGCTGGGAATGGAGACCCAGTACTTC CSVELGMETQYF
- - TRBJ2-7 TRBV1 TGCACCAGCAGCCAAGAAGTTAGCGGGAGGGCCTGTTCATACGAGCAGTACTTC CTSSQEVSGRACSYEQYF
few - TRBJ2-1 TRBV10-3 TGTGCCACCGCTAAAAACAATGAGCAGTTCTTC CATAKNNEQFF
- TRBD2 TRBJ2-5 TRBV20-1 TGCAGTGCTAGAGATCAGGGAGGGGAGACCCAGTACTTC CSARDQGGETQYF
- - TRBJ2-1 TRBV10-1 TGCGCCAGCAGTGGCTCTTTGAGATTAGGCGATGAGCAGTTCTTC CASSGSLRLGDEQFF
many TRBD1 TRBJ1-5 TRBV4-1 TGCGCCAGCAGCCACTCAACAGGGGGTATCAATCAGCCCCAGCATTTT CASSHSTGGINQPQHF
few - TRBJ1-2 TRBV29-1 TGCAGCGTGAAGACCGGAGACTTCTATGGCTACACCTTC CSVKTGDFYGYTF
- - TRBJ2-3 TRBV11-2 TGTGCCAGCAGCCCACAGGGTCGGTGGGATACGCAGTATTTT CASSPQGRWDTQYF
- - TRBJ2-5 TRBV11-2 TGTGCCAGCAGCTACCGGCGATCGGCCGACGAAGAGACCCAGTACTTC CASSYRRSADEETQYF
- - TRBJ1-5 TRBV12-3/TRBV12-4 TGTGCCAGCAGGTCCAGCCGCAATCAGCCCCAGCATTTT CASRSSRNQPQHF
- TRBD2 TRBJ2-1 TRBV18 TGTGCCAGCTCCCCGGGGAGCGGGGGGATGAATGAGCAGTTCTTC CASSPGSGGMNEQFF
many TRBD1 TRBJ2-5 TRBV28 TGTGCCAGCAGTTGGGACAGGGAGACCCAGTACTTC CASSWDRETQYF
many - TRBJ2-3 TRBV10-3 TGTGCCATCAGTGATGGACAGTCCACAGATACGCAGTATTTT CAISDGQSTDTQYF
- - TRBJ1-1 TRBV5-1 TGCGCCAGCAGCTTGCGACAGTTTACGAACACTGAAGCTTTCTTT CASSLRQFTNTEAFF
few - TRBJ1-4 TRBV5-5 TGTGCCAGCAGCTTGGAGGGAGGAACTAATGAAAAACTGTTTTTT CASSLEGGTNEKLFF
few - TRBJ1-4 TRBV28 TGTGCCAGCAAAACCGCTTTTAAGTTGGCCTTACGAGAAAAACTGTTTTTT CASKTAFKLALREKLFF
few TRBD1 TRBJ2-1 TRBV12-3/TRBV12-4 TGTGCCAGCAGCTCTACAGGGGGCGTAGGTGCTAAAGATAGGTTCTTC CASSSTGGVGAKDRFF
few TRBD2 TRBJ2-5 TRBV15 TGTGCCACCAGGGGACTAGGTCAAGAGACCCAGTACTTC CATRGLGQETQYF
- TRBD2 TRBJ2-1 TRBV12-3/TRBV12-4 TGTGCCAGCAGTTTAGGACGGGGGGGGGCAGGGTCCTACAATGAGCAGTTCTTC CASSLGRGGAGSYNEQFF
few - TRBJ1-5 TRBV18 TGTGCCAGCTCACCGCGGGCAGCCGTCAATCAGCCCCAGCATTTT CASSPRAAVNQPQHF
few - TRBJ2-2 TRBV7-2 TGTGCCAGCAGCCCCCAGGGAGCAGCGAACACCGGGGAGCTGTTTTTT CASSPQGAANTGELFF
- - TRBJ2-1 TRBV7-3 TGTGCCAGCAGCTTAACGTCCAACAATGAGCAGTTCTTC CASSLTSNNEQFF
many - TRBJ2-7 TRBV3-1 TGTGCCAGCAGCCACAAATCTGCCCACGAGCAGTACTTC CASSHKSAHEQYF
few TRBD2 TRBJ2-3 TRBV29-1 TGCAGCGTTAGGGACTACTACACAGATACGCAGTATTTT CSVRDYYTDTQYF
many TRBD2 TRBJ2-5 TRBV15 TGTGCCACCAGCCCGGGGGGATCCCAAGAGACCCAGTACTTC CATSPGGSQETQYF
- - TRBJ2-3 TRBV7-9 TGTGCCAGCAGTTTCACGAGGGAGGATACGCAGTATTTT CASSFTREDTQYF
- - TRBJ2-6 TRBV15 TGTGCCACCAGCAGAGACGTCGCAGGGGCGACTTTC CATSRDVAGATF